The clone carrying this T cell receptor (beta chain) was recorded at least ten times. The antigen remains undetermined. Investigators amplified TCR beta CDR3 regions from RNA transcripts. In the first round, RT-PCR was carried out with HTBI primers, and a multiplex PCR formed the second round. TCRdb re-analysed the multiplex PCR reads in MiXCR, keeping a single row per CDR3 protein. The data show a few hundred thousand distinct CDR3 sequences, roughly 21% seen once. Excluded: other autoimmune disease, uncontrolled infection, pregnancy or lactation. Out of about 9.3 ml of fresh peripheral blood, PBMCs were obtained. The V gene's germline CDR1 is LNHDA and CDR2 SQIVND (reference sequence). With V trimmed by 4 bases and J by 1 base, 12 bases remained unmatched. The CDR3 covers 19 residues. The source of the sample is a study of Graves' ophthalmopathy and Graves' hyperthyroidism. Broader study findings: The model flagged ophthalmopathy progression at about 68% sensitivity and 72% to 85% specificity. Blood also carried most expanded thyroid clonotypes exceeding 0.001 frequency.

The clonotype comes from a woman in her late teens or twenties with stable Graves' hyperthyroidism. Sequenced: peripheral blood. V is TRBV19 and J is TRBJ2-7, with TRBD2 identical over 14 bases. CDR3 in amino acids: CASSKAEPGLAGVSYEQYF. CDR3 coding DNA: TGTGCCAGTAGTAAAGCAGAGCCGGGACTAGCGGGAGTATCCTACGAGCAGTACTTC.